This is a list of T cell receptor beta chains from one sample in a study of T cells after yellow fever vaccination. TCRdb reanalysed the 5' RACE reads using MiXCR and keeps one entry per CDR3 protein. The sample contains approximately 610,000 distinct CDR3 sequences, roughly a sixth of which appear only once. Sequences were derived from PBMCs, sampled more than 4 days after the first yellow fever vaccination. The receptors originated from a man between 18 and 35 years old who received the YFV17D yellow fever vaccine. CDR3s include the opening cysteine and the closing phenylalanine or tryptophan. D genes are given only for firm matches. Clone sizes are given selectively: once, few, many, or a class where the clone is expanded.

TGTGCCAGCAGCGCGGTGGACCGGGGGACCCAAGAGACCCAGTACTTC | CASSAVDRGTQETQYF | TRBJ2-5 | . | TRBV7-3 | .
TGTGCTAGCAGCTCAATTCGGGACGCAGATACGCAGTATTTT | CASSSIRDADTQYF | TRBJ2-3 | . | TRBV7-7 | .
TGCAGTGCTCCCGCGGTGAGAAGTACCTCCTACGAGCAGTACTTC | CSAPAVRSTSYEQYF | TRBJ2-7 | . | TRBV20-1 | .
TGTGCCAGCAGCTGGTATCGCGTTAGCAATCAGCCCCAGCATTTT | CASSWYRVSNQPQHF | TRBJ1-5 | . | TRBV7-2 | many
TGTGCCAGCAGACAAACAGGGGGCGGGTCCTACAATGAGCAGTTCTTC | CASRQTGGGSYNEQFF | TRBJ2-1 | TRBD1 | TRBV7-9 | .
TGTGCCAGCAGCCCTGGGACGTCTGGATATGGCTACACCTTC | CASSPGTSGYGYTF | TRBJ1-2 | . | TRBV7-6 | few
TGTGCCAGCAGTTACTCGACGGTTCGCTCCTACAATGAGCAGTTCTTC | CASSYSTVRSYNEQFF | TRBJ2-1 | . | TRBV6-5 | .
TGCGCCAGCAGCCGGGACCGGGACACCAAGGGGGGGCACACAGATACGCAGTATTTT | CASSRDRDTKGGHTDTQYF | TRBJ2-3 | . | TRBV4-1 | .
TGCGCCAGCAGCCAAGTGGACCCCGATGTCAAGACCCAGTACTTC | CASSQVDPDVKTQYF | TRBJ2-5 | . | TRBV4-1 | .
TGTGCCAGCACCGCAGCTCTCTCTGGAAACACCATATATTTT | CASTAALSGNTIYF | TRBJ1-3 | . | TRBV7-2 | few
TGTGCCAGCAGCGCCCCTGGGGGTCGAAGCTCCTACGAGCAGTACTTC | CASSAPGGRSSYEQYF | TRBJ2-7 | . | TRBV2 | few
TGTGCCAGCAGTTGGGCCGGGGGAATCGAGCAGTACTTC | CASSWAGGIEQYF | TRBJ2-7 | . | TRBV12-3/TRBV12-4 | few
TGTGCCAGCAGCGTAGTTGGGTGGGGGGGGACAGATACGCAGTATTTT | CASSVVGWGGTDTQYF | TRBJ2-3 | TRBD2 | TRBV9 | .
TGTGCCAGCAGTTTAGCCAGGCTCTATACGCAGTATTTT | CASSLARLYTQYF | TRBJ2-3 | . | TRBV12-3/TRBV12-4 | few
TGTGCCAGCAGCGCCCTCGAAGGGACAGATACGCAGTATTTT | CASSALEGTDTQYF | TRBJ2-3 | . | TRBV9 | .
TGTGCCAGCGGGCTAGGGGCCCCGGAGACCCAGTACTTC | CASGLGAPETQYF | TRBJ2-5 | . | TRBV7-8 | .
TGTGCCAGCAGTGACCACAGGGAGGTCCAGTACTTC | CASSDHREVQYF | TRBJ2-7 | . | TRBV2 | many
TGCGCCAGCAGCCAAAAGAGGCTAGCGGATAAACTTTACAATGTGGGGGACAATGAGCAGTTCTTC | CASSQKRLADKLYNVGDNEQFF | TRBJ2-1 | TRBD2 | TRBV4-1 | .
TGTGCCAGCAGCCGGGACCAGGGGCGCTCCTACGAGCAGTACTTC | CASSRDQGRSYEQYF | TRBJ2-7 | . | TRBV12-3/TRBV12-4 | .
TGCAGTGCTAGATCTCGGACTAGCGGGGCGGTGTACGAGCAGTACTTC | CSARSRTSGAVYEQYF | TRBJ2-7 | TRBD2 | TRBV20-1 | .
TGTGCCAGCAGTTCTACAGGAAGAAACCGGTACTTC | CASSSTGRNRYF | TRBJ2-7 | . | TRBV6-5 | few
TGTGCCAGCAGCCCTAGGAGGGCTACGAACACCGGGGAGCTGTTTTTT | CASSPRRATNTGELFF | TRBJ2-2 | . | TRBV7-2 | .
TGTGCCAGCGGGGCAGCCAAAAACATTCAGTACTTC | CASGAAKNIQYF | TRBJ2-4 | . | TRBV28 | .
TGCGCCAGCAGCCCCCGGCAGACTAACACCGGGGAGCTGTTTTTT | CASSPRQTNTGELFF | TRBJ2-2 | . | TRBV5-1 | few
TGTGCCAGCAGTCGGACCTCTGGTGACTATGGCTACACCTTC | CASSRTSGDYGYTF | TRBJ1-2 | . | TRBV6-1 | .
TGTGCCAGCAGCCTACCGGACAGGGAGAAGTCGGAAAACATTCAGTACTTC | CASSLPDREKSENIQYF | TRBJ2-4 | TRBD1 | TRBV7-2 | .
TGTGCCAGCAGCCAAGCTCCGGGGGCTTGGGATTCACCCCTCCACTTT | CASSQAPGAWDSPLHF | TRBJ1-6 | . | TRBV3-1 | .
TGCGCCAGCAGGGACGCATCCTCTGGGGCCAACGTCCTGACTTTC | CASRDASSGANVLTF | TRBJ2-6 | . | TRBV10-2 | .
TGTGCCAGTAGACCCTGGCGGGATGGGGCCAACGTCCTGACTTTC | CASRPWRDGANVLTF | TRBJ2-6 | . | TRBV19 | .
TGCGCCAGCAGCTTGGCCTTGGGAGGCCAAGAGACCCAGTACTTC | CASSLALGGQETQYF | TRBJ2-5 | . | TRBV5-1 | .
TGTGCCACCAGTGACCATAGACAGGGGAGGCCCACTGAAGATTTCTTT | CATSDHRQGRPTEDFF | TRBJ1-1 | TRBD1 | TRBV24-1 | .
TGCGCCAGCAGCCAAGTCTGGACAGCGAACACCGGGGAGCTGTTTTTT | CASSQVWTANTGELFF | TRBJ2-2 | . | TRBV4-1 | few
TGCGCCAGCAGCCATCAGCCCCAGCATTTT | CASSHQPQHF | TRBJ1-5 | . | TRBV5-1 | few
TGTGCCAGCAGCTTAATGCAGGGGGGATACAATGAGCAGTTCTTC | CASSLMQGGYNEQFF | TRBJ2-1 | . | TRBV7-2 | few
TGCGCCAGCAGCCAAGATCAGGCGGCAACAGATACGCAGTATTTT | CASSQDQAATDTQYF | TRBJ2-3 | . | TRBV4-3 | few